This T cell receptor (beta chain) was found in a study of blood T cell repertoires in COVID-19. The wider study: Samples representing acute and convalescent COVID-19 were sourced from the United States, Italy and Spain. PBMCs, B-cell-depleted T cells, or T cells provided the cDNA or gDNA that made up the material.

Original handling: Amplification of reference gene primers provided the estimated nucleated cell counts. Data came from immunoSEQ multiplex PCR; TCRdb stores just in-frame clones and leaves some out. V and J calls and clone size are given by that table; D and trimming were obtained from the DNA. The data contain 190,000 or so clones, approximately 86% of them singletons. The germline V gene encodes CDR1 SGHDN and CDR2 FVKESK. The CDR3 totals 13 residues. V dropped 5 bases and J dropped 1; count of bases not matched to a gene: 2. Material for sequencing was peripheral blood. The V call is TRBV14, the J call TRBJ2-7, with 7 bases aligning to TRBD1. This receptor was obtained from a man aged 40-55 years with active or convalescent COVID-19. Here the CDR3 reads CASSGDRSYEQYF. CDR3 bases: TGTGCCAGCAGCGGGGACAGATCCTACGAGCAGTACTTC.